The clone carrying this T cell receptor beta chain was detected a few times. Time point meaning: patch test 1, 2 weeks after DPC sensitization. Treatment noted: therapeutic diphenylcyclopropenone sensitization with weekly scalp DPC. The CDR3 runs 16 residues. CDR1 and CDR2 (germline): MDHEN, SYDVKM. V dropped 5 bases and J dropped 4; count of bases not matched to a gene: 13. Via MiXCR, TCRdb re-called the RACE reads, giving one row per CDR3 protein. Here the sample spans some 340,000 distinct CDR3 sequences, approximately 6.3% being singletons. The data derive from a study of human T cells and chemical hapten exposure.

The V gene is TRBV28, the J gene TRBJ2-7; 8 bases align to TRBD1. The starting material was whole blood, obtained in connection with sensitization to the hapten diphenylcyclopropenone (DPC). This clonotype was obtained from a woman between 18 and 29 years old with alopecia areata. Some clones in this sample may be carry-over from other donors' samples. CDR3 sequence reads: CASSDPPGQVQYEQYF. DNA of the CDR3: TGTGCCAGCAGTGACCCCCCGGGACAGGTTCAGTACGAGCAGTACTTC.